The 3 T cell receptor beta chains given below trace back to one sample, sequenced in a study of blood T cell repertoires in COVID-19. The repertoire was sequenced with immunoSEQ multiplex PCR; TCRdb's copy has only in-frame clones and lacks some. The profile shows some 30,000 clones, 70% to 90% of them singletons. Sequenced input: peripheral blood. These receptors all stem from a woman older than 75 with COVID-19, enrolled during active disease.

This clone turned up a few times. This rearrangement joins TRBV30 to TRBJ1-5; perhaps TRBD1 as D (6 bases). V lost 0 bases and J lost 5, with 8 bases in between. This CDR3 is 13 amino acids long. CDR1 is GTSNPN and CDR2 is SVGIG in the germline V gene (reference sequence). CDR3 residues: CAWSVGGYQPQHF. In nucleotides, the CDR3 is TGTGCCTGGAGTGTTGGGGGCTATCAGCCCCAGCATTTT.

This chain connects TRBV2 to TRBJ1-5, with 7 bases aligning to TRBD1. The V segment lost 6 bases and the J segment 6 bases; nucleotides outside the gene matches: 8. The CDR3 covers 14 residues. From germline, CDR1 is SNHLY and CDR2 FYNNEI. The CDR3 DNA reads TGTGCCAGCAGCATAACAGGGGTGGGTCAGCCCCAGCATTTT. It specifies CASSITGVGQPQHF.

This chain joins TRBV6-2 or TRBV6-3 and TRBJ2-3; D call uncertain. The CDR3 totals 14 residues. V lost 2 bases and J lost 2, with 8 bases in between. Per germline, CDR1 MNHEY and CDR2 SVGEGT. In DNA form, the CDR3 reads TGTGCCAGCAGTTACAGCCTGATCACAGATACGCAGTATTTT. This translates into CASSYSLITDTQYF.